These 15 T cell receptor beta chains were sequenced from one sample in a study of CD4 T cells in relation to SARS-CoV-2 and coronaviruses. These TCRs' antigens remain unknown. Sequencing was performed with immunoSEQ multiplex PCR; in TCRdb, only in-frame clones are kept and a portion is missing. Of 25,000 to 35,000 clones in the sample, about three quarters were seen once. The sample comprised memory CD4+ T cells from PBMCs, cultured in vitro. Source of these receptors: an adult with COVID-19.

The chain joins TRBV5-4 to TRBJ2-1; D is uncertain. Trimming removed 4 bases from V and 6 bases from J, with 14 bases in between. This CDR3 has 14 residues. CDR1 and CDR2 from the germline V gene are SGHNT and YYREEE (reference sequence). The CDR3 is CASSVRLTGNEQFF. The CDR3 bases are TGTGCCAGCAGCGTCAGACTTACGGGCAATGAGCAGTTCTTC.

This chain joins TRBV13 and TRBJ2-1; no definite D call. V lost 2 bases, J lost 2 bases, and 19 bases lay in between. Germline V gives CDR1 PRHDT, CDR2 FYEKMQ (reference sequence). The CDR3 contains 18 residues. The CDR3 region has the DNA TGTGCCAGCAGCTTATGGGGTGGGAAGGGTTTTACCTACAATGAGCAGTTCTTC. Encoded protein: CASSLWGGKGFTYNEQFF.

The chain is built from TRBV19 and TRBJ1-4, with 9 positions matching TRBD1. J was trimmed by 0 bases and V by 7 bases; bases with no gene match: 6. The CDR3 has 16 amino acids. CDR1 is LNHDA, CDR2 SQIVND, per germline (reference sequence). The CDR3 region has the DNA TGTGCCAGTACCTTACAGGGGGCGGCAACTAATGAAAAACTGTTTTTT. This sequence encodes CASTLQGAATNEKLFF.

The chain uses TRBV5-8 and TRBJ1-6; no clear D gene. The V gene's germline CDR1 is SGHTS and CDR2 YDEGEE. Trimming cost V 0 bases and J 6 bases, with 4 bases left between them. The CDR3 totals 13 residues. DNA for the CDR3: TGTGCCAGCAGCTTGGACGGTAATTCACCCCTCCACTTT. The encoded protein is CASSLDGNSPLHF.

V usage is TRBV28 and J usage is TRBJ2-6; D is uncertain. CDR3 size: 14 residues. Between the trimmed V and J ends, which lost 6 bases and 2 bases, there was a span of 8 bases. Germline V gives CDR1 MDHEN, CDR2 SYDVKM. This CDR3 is CASRRVAGANVLTF. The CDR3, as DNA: TGTGCCAGCAGACGGGTCGCTGGGGCCAACGTCCTGACTTTC.

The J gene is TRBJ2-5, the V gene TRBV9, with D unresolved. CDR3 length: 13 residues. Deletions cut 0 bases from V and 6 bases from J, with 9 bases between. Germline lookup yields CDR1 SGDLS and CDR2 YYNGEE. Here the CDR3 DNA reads TGTGCCAGCAGCGTAGACCCCTCTCAGACCCAGTACTTC. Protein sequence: CASSVDPSQTQYF.

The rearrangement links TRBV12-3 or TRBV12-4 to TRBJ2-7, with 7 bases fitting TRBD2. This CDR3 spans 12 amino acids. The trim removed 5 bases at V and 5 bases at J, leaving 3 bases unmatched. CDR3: CASSSGINEQYF. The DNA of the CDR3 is TGTGCCAGCAGTAGCGGGATCAACGAGCAGTACTTC.

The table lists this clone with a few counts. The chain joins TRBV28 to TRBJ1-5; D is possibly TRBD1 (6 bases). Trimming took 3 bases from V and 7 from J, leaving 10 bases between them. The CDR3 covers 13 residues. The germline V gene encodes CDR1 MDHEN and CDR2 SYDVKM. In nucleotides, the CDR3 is TGTGCCAGCAGTTTCCCAGGGGACCAGCCCCAGCATTTT. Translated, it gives CASSFPGDQPQHF. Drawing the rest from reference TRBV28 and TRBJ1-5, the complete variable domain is DVKVTQSSRYLVKRTGEKVFLECVQDMDHENMFWYRQDPGLGLRLIYFSYDVKMKEKGDIPEGYSVSREKKERFSLILESASTNQTSMYLCASSFPGDQPQHFGDGTRLSIL.

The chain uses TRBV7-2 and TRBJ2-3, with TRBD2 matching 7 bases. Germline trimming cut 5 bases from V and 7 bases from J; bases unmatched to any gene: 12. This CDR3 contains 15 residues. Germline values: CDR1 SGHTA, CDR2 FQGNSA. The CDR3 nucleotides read TGTGCCAGCAGCCTTTCAAGCGGGAATCAAAATACGCAGTATTTT. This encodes CASSLSSGNQNTQYF.

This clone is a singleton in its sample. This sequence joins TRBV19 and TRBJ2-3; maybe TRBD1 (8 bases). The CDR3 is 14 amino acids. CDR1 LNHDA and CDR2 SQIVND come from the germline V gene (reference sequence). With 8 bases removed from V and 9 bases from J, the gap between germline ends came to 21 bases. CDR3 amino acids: CASGAGQVADTQYF. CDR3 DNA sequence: TGTGCCAGTGGAGCGGGACAGGTTGCGGACACGCAGTATTTT.

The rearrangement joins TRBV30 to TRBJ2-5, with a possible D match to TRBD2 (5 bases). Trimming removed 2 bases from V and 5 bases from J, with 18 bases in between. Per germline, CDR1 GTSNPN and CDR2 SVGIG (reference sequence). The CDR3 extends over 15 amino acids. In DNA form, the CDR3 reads TGTGCCTGGAGTCCGATCGGGGAGTCAAGTGAGACCCAGTACTTC. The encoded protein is CAWSPIGESSETQYF. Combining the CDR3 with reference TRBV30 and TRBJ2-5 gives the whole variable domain SQTIHQWPATLVQPVGSPLSLECTVEGTSNPNLYWYRQAAGRGLQLLFYSVGIGQISSEVPQNLSASRPQDRQFILSSKKLLLSDSGFYLCAWSPIGESSETQYFGPGTRLLVL.

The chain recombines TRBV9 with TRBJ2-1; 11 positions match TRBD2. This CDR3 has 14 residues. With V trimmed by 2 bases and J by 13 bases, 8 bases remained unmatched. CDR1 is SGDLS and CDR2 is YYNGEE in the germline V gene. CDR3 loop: CASSVKGLAVGQFF. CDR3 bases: TGTGCCAGCAGCGTGAAGGGACTAGCGGTAGGTCAGTTCTTC.

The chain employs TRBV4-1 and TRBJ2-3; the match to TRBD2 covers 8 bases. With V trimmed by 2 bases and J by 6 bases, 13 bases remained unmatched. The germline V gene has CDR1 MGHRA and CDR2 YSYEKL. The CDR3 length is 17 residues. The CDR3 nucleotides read TGCGCCAGCAGCCAACCTTTTGGGAGCGGGAGATGGGATACGCAGTATTTT. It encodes CASSQPFGSGRWDTQYF.

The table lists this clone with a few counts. The DNA of the CDR3 is TGCAGCGTTTGGTCTGGGGCCAACGTCCTGACTTTC. Translated, it gives CSVWSGANVLTF. V is TRBV29-1 and J is TRBJ2-6; D call uncertain. Trimming took 5 bases from V and 1 from J, leaving 3 bases between them. The CDR3 length is 12 residues. CDR1 is SQVTM and CDR2 is ANQGSEA in the germline V gene.

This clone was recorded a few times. The chain's CDR3 is CASSLYGSNQPQHF. CDR3 DNA sequence: TGTGCCAGCAGCTTATACGGTAGCAATCAGCCCCAGCATTTT. V usage is TRBV13 and J usage is TRBJ1-5; no definite D call. The CDR3 has 14 residues. Germline CDR1 and CDR2: PRHDT and FYEKMQ (reference sequence). Deletions cut 2 bases from V and 0 bases from J, with 5 bases between.